The present T cell receptor beta chain was sequenced within a study of PD-1 blockade in classical Hodgkin lymphoma. This CDR3 spans 14 amino acids. Trimming pared 3 bases from V and 6 bases from J, leaving 12 bases between. CDR1 and CDR2 from the germline V gene are LNHDA and SQIVND (reference sequence). Data came from immunoSEQ multiplex PCR; TCRdb stores just in-frame clones and leaves some out. The table records some 110,000 clones, roughly nine tenths of them present only once. Time point: cycle 4 day 1 (C4D1), after 6 weeks of nivolumab. With no exception, relapse followed autologous stem cell transplantation in all patients, and brentuximab vedotin exposure varied.

The sequence derives from a human donor with classical Hodgkin lymphoma. V is TRBV19 and J is TRBJ1-5; D is ambiguous. The sequencing used peripheral blood mononuclear cells (PBMCs), collected before the fourth cycle of nivolumab. CDR3 DNA sequence: TGTGCCAGTAGTATTTTTTCGTCGGGTCAGCCCCAGCATTTT. It specifies CASSIFSSGQPQHF. Variable domain in full (rest from reference TRBV19 and TRBJ1-5): DGGITQSPKYLFRKEGQNVTLSCEQNLNHDAMYWYRQDPGQGLRLIYYSQIVNDFQKGDIAEGYSVSREKKESFPLTVTSAQKNPTAFYLCASSIFSSGQPQHFGDGTRLSIL.